These 29 T cell receptor beta chains share one sample of origin, sequenced in a study of blood T cells in healthy people across ages. Primed by a sample-barcoded 5' primer and a J-beta primer mix, a second PCR proceeded for 7 to 11 cycles. TCRdb reanalysed the 5' RACE reads using MiXCR and keeps one entry per CDR3 protein. The table has about 940,000 distinct CDR3 sequences, 40% to 60% seen once. Specimen: blood. The receptors come from a young man in good health.

This clonotype appeared a few times. The chain carries TRBV25-1 and TRBJ2-3, with 8 bases identical to TRBD2. V shed 5 bases, J shed 6 bases, and the junction held 16 bases outside the gene matches. CDR1 and CDR2 from the germline V gene are MGHDK and SYGVNS. The CDR3 runs 17 residues. This CDR3 is CASSFFAGGESGDTQYF. In nucleotides, the CDR3 is TGTGCCAGCAGTTTTTTTGCGGGGGGCGAGTCTGGGGATACGCAGTATTTT.

The J gene is TRBJ2-1, the V gene TRBV2, with 8 bases identical to TRBD2. Trimming at V came to 7 bases and at J to 6 bases, leaving 8 bases not matched to a gene. The CDR3 runs 14 residues. Germline-derived CDR1 and CDR2 are SNHLY and FYNNEI. The CDR3 bases are TGTGCCAGCATGGCGGGGGGCAAATTCAATGAGCAGTTCTTC. Translating it yields CASMAGGKFNEQFF.

This clonotype showed up just a few times. The chain is built from TRBV29-1 and TRBJ2-1, with D maybe TRBD1 (6 bases). Trimming cost V 7 bases and J 2 bases, with 21 bases left between them. Looked up from germline, CDR1 is SQVTM and CDR2 is ANQGSEA. The CDR3 is 16 amino acids. The CDR3 sequence is CSAHPPGAETYNEQFF. CDR3 in DNA: TGCAGCGCCCACCCACCAGGGGCCGAGACCTACAATGAGCAGTTCTTC.

The chain combines TRBV28 with TRBJ2-2; D not certain. The V gene's germline CDR1 is MDHEN and CDR2 SYDVKM. V was pared by 10 bases and J by 1 base, with 10 bases between. The CDR3 extends over 13 amino acids. CDR3 in DNA: TGTGCCACCGAGCACAGGAACACCGGGGAGCTGTTTTTT. Protein product: CATEHRNTGELFF.

V usage is TRBV2 and J usage is TRBJ2-2; D is unclear. The CDR3 runs to 14 residues. The germline V gene has CDR1 SNHLY and CDR2 FYNNEI. Deletions cut 4 bases from V and 1 base from J, with 7 bases between. The CDR3 sequence is CASSVWQNTGELFF. CDR3 nucleotide sequence: TGTGCCAGCAGTGTTTGGCAGAACACCGGGGAGCTGTTTTTT.

Points on this clonotype: This may stem from a read error, because a much larger clone lies one nucleotide away. V usage is TRBV6-2 or TRBV6-3 and J usage is TRBJ2-7; D possibly corresponds to TRBD2 (6 bases). Germline V lookup: CDR1 MNHEY, CDR2 SVGEGT. Trimming cost V 2 bases and J 2 bases, with 22 bases left between them. There are 18 residues in the CDR3. DNA of the CDR3: TGTGCCAGCAGTTACCCCGGGGCAGGTTATAGGACTACCTACGAGCAGTACTTC. It encodes CASSYPGAGYRTTYEQYF.

The rearrangement links TRBV28 to TRBJ2-3; D might be TRBD1 or TRBD2, each matching 6 bases. Germline CDR1 and CDR2: MDHEN and SYDVKM. With 3 bases removed from V and 4 bases from J, the gap between germline ends came to 23 bases. There are 18 residues in the CDR3. The CDR3 loop reads CASSLSPALGGIADTQYF. In DNA form, the CDR3 reads TGTGCCAGCAGTTTGTCGCCCGCTTTGGGGGGCATCGCAGATACGCAGTATTTT.

This clonotype was counted ten times or more. J is TRBJ2-7 and V is TRBV7-6, with TRBD1 matching over 7 bases. The germline gives CDR1 SGHVS, CDR2 FNYEAQ. V shed 0 bases and J 2 bases; nucleotides not matched to a gene: 7. CDR3 length: 16 residues. Here the CDR3 DNA reads TGTGCCAGCAGCTTAGCGATTAGGGGGCCCACCTACGAGCAGTACTTC. The encoded protein is CASSLAIRGPTYEQYF.

The V and J genes are TRBV23-1 and TRBJ1-5, with TRBD1 identical over 12 bases. TRBV23-1 has ORF status, its function being uncertain. The CDR3 runs to 16 residues. The V gene end was trimmed by 6 bases and the J gene end by 3 bases; junction bases not matched to a gene: 6. The CDR3 region has the DNA TGCGCCAGCAGGAAGGGACAGGGGGCACTCAATCAGCCCCAGCATTTT. Its protein product is CASRKGQGALNQPQHF.

V gene TRBV3-1 combines with J gene TRBJ2-3; D ambiguous. This CDR3 region has 13 residues. With 6 bases removed from V and 3 bases from J, the gap between germline ends came to 10 bases. CDR1 is LGHDT and CDR2 is YNNKEL in the germline V gene (reference sequence). The CDR3 loop reads CASSSEPTDTQYF. For the CDR3, the DNA is TGTGCCAGCAGTTCAGAGCCTACAGATACGCAGTATTTT.

This clonotype has a handful of counts. Mismatch with germline at one junction end may stem from a read error. CDR3 amino acids: CASSSRQGARDNEQFF. CDR3 coding DNA: TGCGCCAGTAGCTCCAGACAGGGGGCTAGGGACAATGAGCAGTTCTTC. The chain is built from TRBV5-1 and TRBJ2-1, with 10 bases identical to TRBD1. Germline values: CDR1 SGHRS, CDR2 YFSETQ. The CDR3 extends over 16 amino acids.

The rearrangement uses TRBV10-3 and TRBJ2-1, with 11 bases identical to TRBD2. The V gene end was trimmed by 5 bases and the J gene end by 0 bases; junction bases not matched to a gene: 6. The CDR3 sequence is 17 residues long. CDR1 and CDR2 (germline): ENHRY, SYGVKD. The CDR3: CAISPGLAASSYNEQFF. The CDR3 DNA reads as TGTGCCATCAGTCCGGGACTAGCGGCGAGCTCCTACAATGAGCAGTTCTTC.

This chain links TRBV7-9 with TRBJ2-3; perhaps TRBD2 as D (5 bases). Germline V lookup: CDR1 SEHNR, CDR2 FQNEAQ (reference sequence). V lost 5 bases and J lost 0, with 12 bases in between. This CDR3 has 15 amino acids. The CDR3 region is CASSPLGASTDTQYF. For the CDR3, the DNA is TGTGCCAGCAGCCCCCTGGGAGCGAGCACAGATACGCAGTATTTT.

This clonotype was recorded a few times. The chain carries TRBV3-2 and TRBJ1-4. TRBV3-2 is described as a pseudogene. The CDR3 sequence is 10 residues long. The CDR3 sequence: CASTAGELFF. In DNA form, the CDR3 reads TGTGCCAGCACCGCAGGTGAACTGTTTTTT.

The chain recombines TRBV7-9 with TRBJ2-2; D call uncertain. Per germline, CDR1 SEHNR and CDR2 FQNEAQ (reference sequence). This CDR3 is 15 amino acids long. V was trimmed by 5 bases and J by 2 bases, leaving 12 bases between them. The DNA of the CDR3 is TGTGCCAGCAGCGCCCGGACGGCTAACACCGGGGAGCTGTTTTTT. Its protein product is CASSARTANTGELFF.

The rearrangement links TRBV20-1 to TRBJ2-1; 8 bases agree with TRBD1. TRBJ2-7 explains the end of the DNA better; the J call may be wrong. This CDR3 is 16 amino acids long. Germline CDR1 DFQATT, CDR2 SNEGSKA (reference sequence). The CDR3 spells CSARAQQGALHNEQYF. CDR3 coding DNA: TGCAGTGCTAGAGCCCAGCAGGGGGCCCTCCACAATGAGCAGTACTTC.

This clonotype was counted only a few times. This chain joins TRBV15 and TRBJ2-7; tentatively, D is TRBD2 (6 bases). Germline V CDR1 and CDR2: LNHNV, YYDKDF (reference sequence). The CDR3 runs to 18 residues. The V gene lost 0 bases and the J gene lost 0 bases, with 18 bases spanning the gap. For the CDR3, the DNA is TGTGCCACCAGCAGAGATTTGCGGGACGGGCAACCCTCCTACGAGCAGTACTTC. It codes for CATSRDLRDGQPSYEQYF.

The chain is built from TRBV20-1 and TRBJ2-4; 7 nucleotides align to TRBD1. The tail of the sequence fits TRBJ2-7 better, so the J call may be wrong. CDR1 DFQATT and CDR2 SNEGSKA come from the germline V gene (reference sequence). The CDR3 is 14 amino acids. The DNA of the CDR3 is TGCAGTGCTAATTTACAGGGGCCTCTCTACGAGCAGTACTTC. Translation: CSANLQGPLYEQYF.

This chain uses TRBV20-1 with TRBJ2-7; D is unresolved. Germline assignment: CDR1 DFQATT and CDR2 SNEGSKA (reference sequence). The CDR3 runs to 14 residues. The V and J ends lost 0 bases and 0 bases respectively, with 9 bases between them. CDR3 in amino acids: CSARDGESSYEQYF. DNA for the CDR3: TGCAGTGCTAGAGATGGGGAAAGCTCCTACGAGCAGTACTTC.

Only a few counts were recorded for this clonotype. The chain uses TRBV9 and TRBJ2-7; maybe TRBD1 (7 bases). Germline CDR1 and CDR2: SGDLS and YYNGEE. The CDR3 spans 15 residues. Trimming left V 0 bases short and J 0 bases short, with 10 bases between. The chain's CDR3 is CASSVGGTVSYEQYF. The CDR3 DNA is TGTGCCAGCAGCGTAGGCGGGACAGTCTCCTACGAGCAGTACTTC.

J is TRBJ2-6 and V is TRBV12-3 or TRBV12-4; no clear D. V was trimmed by 5 bases and J by 1 base, leaving 9 bases between them. The CDR3 has 15 amino acids. The DNA for the CDR3 is TGTGCCAGCAGTCCTAGGATATCTGGGGCCAACGTCCTGACTTTC. The encoded protein is CASSPRISGANVLTF.

The CDR3 sequence is CASSLPRGASTDTQYF. CDR3 bases: TGCGCCAGCAGCTTGCCGCGGGGGGCTAGCACAGATACGCAGTATTTT. V and J are TRBV5-1 and TRBJ2-3; 8 positions agree with TRBD2. This CDR3 has 16 amino acids. Germline lookup yields CDR1 SGHRS and CDR2 YFSETQ. V lost 1 base to trimming and J lost 0 bases; unmatched junction nucleotides: 4.

The CDR3 region has the DNA TGCAGTGCTATAGCGGGGGAGGTCTACAATGAGCAGTTCTTC. It translates to CSAIAGEVYNEQFF. The chain has TRBV20-1 and TRBJ2-1, with TRBD2 matching 9 bases. V shed 4 bases and J 3 bases; nucleotides not matched to a gene: 4. Germline V gene data show CDR1 as DFQATT and CDR2 as SNEGSKA (reference sequence). The CDR3 totals 14 residues.

This clonotype was picked up one time. The rearrangement links TRBV29-1 to TRBJ1-1; unclear D gene. V dropped 6 bases and J dropped 5 bases, with 13 bases sitting between them. Per the germline V gene, CDR1 is SQVTM and CDR2 is ANQGSEA. The CDR3 is made up of 12 amino acids. The CDR3 DNA reads as TGCAGCGTCGACTCTGCGGATACTGAAGCTTTCTTT. This translates into CSVDSADTEAFF.

The chain has TRBV28 and TRBJ1-1; a possible D gene is TRBD1 (5 bases). Trimming took 5 bases from V and 4 from J, leaving 17 bases between them. CDR1 is MDHEN and CDR2 is SYDVKM in the germline V gene. The CDR3 contains 15 residues. The CDR3 spells CASSAPGPRTTEAFF. In DNA form, the CDR3 reads TGTGCCAGCAGTGCACCGGGACCGAGGACCACTGAAGCTTTCTTT.

This clonotype was detected a few times. V gene TRBV29-1 combines with J gene TRBJ2-1; D may match TRBD1 or TRBD2 (7 bases each). This CDR3 is 20 amino acids long. Germline V lookup: CDR1 SQVTM, CDR2 ANQGSEA. Trimming took 8 bases from V and 4 from J, leaving 36 bases between them. The CDR3 nucleotides read TGCAGCCCCGGGGGGACAGAGACCTTGCTGTTGGGGCCTGGATACAATGAGCAGTTCTTC. Its translation: CSPGGTETLLLGPGYNEQFF.

This clonotype was counted ten times or more. This chain connects TRBV7-9 to TRBJ1-2; TRBD1 might be the D (5 bases). The CDR3 is 14 residues long. V lost 1 base to trimming and J lost 0 bases, with 6 bases between them. Germline loops: CDR1 SEHNR, CDR2 FQNEAQ (reference sequence). The CDR3 DNA is TGTGCCAGCAGCTTAGGACAGCCTAACTATGGCTACACCTTC. Amino acids: CASSLGQPNYGYTF.

The chain uses TRBV20-1 and TRBJ2-1; 11 nucleotides match TRBD2. V shed 1 base, J shed 6 bases, and the junction held 14 bases outside the gene matches. Germline V gene data show CDR1 as DFQATT and CDR2 as SNEGSKA (reference sequence). The CDR3 extends over 18 amino acids. The CDR3 sequence is CSARGLVAGGLWFNEQFF. The DNA of the CDR3 is TGCAGTGCTAGAGGGTTGGTAGCGGGGGGGCTTTGGTTCAATGAGCAGTTCTTC.

This clonotype appeared a few times. The V gene is TRBV6-5, the J gene TRBJ1-2; a weak D match, TRBD1 (5 bases). Germline V gene data show CDR1 as MNHEY and CDR2 as SVGAGI. With 4 bases removed from V and 4 bases from J, the gap between germline ends came to 16 bases. CDR3 length equals 15 residues. This CDR3 reads CASSSTGTGRYGYTF. The CDR3 coding sequence is TGTGCCAGCAGTTCAACCGGGACGGGCCGCTATGGCTACACCTTC.